These T cell receptor beta chains were read from a single sample in a study of OX40 agonist ivuxolimab in advanced cancers. Assay used: immunoSEQ multiplex PCR; TCRdb lists only in-frame clones, some missing. This table has about 70,000 clones, around 80% appearing once. The specimen comprised CD4+ or CD8+ T cells sorted from blood, sampled in a trial of the OX40 agonist ivuxolimab. The receptor set was obtained from an adult with an advanced solid tumor such as melanoma, head and neck, liver or kidney cancer. Both conserved end residues are part of each CDR3. A D gene is named only where the DNA matches it firmly. The size entry is marked missing in some rows and otherwise reads once, few, many or a size class.

clone_size j_call d_call v_call cdr3_aa cdr3_nt
NA TRBJ2-5 NA TRBV2 CASRLDRLETQYF TGTGCCAGCAGACTCGACAGGCTGGAGACCCAGTACTTC
NA TRBJ2-1 NA TRBV5-1 CASSAPEGGGRSYNEQFF TGCGCCAGCAGCGCACCAGAGGGGGGCGGCAGAAGCTACAATGAGCAGTTCTTC
NA TRBJ2-2 TRBD1 TRBV6-5 CASSYSGQGDSGELFF TGTGCCAGCAGTTACTCGGGACAGGGGGATTCCGGGGAGCTGTTTTTT
NA TRBJ2-2 TRBD2 TRBV10-3 CAISPGTSGNTGELFF TGTGCCATCAGTCCCGGGACTAGCGGGAACACCGGGGAGCTGTTTTTT
NA TRBJ1-1 NA TRBV23-1 CASKRYQGHNTEAFF TGCGCCAGCAAACGATATCAGGGGCACAACACTGAAGCTTTCTTT
NA TRBJ1-2 TRBD1 TRBV29-1 CSGLSDRGMGYTF TGCAGCGGACTCTCGGACAGGGGGATGGGCTACACCTTC
once TRBJ1-1 NA TRBV19 CASSTATGYWGSTEAFF TGTGCCAGTAGTACAGCCACAGGGTATTGGGGAAGCACTGAAGCTTTCTTT
NA TRBJ2-3 NA TRBV5-4 CASSLESPDTQYF TGTGCCAGCAGCTTGGAGTCCCCAGATACGCAGTATTTT
NA TRBJ2-3 TRBD2 TRBV7-9 CASTWGGSTDTQYF TGTGCCAGCACCTGGGGGGGTAGCACAGATACGCAGTATTTT
few TRBJ1-4 NA TRBV30 CAWSRTEGEKLFF TGTGCCTGGAGTCGGACGGAGGGCGAAAAACTGTTTTTT
NA TRBJ1-2 TRBD1 TRBV6-5 CASSFPSTGGVDGYTF TGTGCCAGCAGTTTCCCGTCGACAGGGGGCGTCGACGGCTACACCTTC
NA TRBJ2-7 NA TRBV7-7 CASGTADEQYF TGTGCCAGCGGGACGGCCGACGAGCAGTACTTC
NA TRBJ2-3 NA TRBV5-8 CASSRPGLNTDTQYF TGTGCCAGCAGCCGGCCGGGACTGAACACAGATACGCAGTATTTT
NA TRBJ1-1 NA TRBV19 CASSMLYTEAFF TGTGCCAGTAGTATGCTGTACACTGAAGCTTTCTTT
few TRBJ1-5 NA TRBV7-8 CASSLVGRSNQPQHF TGTGCCAGCAGCTTAGTCGGAAGGAGCAATCAGCCCCAGCATTTT
NA TRBJ2-3 NA TRBV7-9 CASNRETDTQYF TGTGCCAGCAACCGGGAAACAGATACGCAGTATTTT
NA TRBJ2-1 TRBD1 TRBV19 CASSKHLTGGDEQFF TGTGCCAGTAGTAAACATTTAACAGGGGGCGATGAGCAGTTCTTC
NA TRBJ1-5 NA TRBV2 CASALKGRGSNQPQHF TGTGCCAGCGCTCTGAAAGGCAGGGGAAGCAATCAGCCCCAGCATTTT